This entry features one T cell receptor (beta chain) sequence. The protocol was immunoSEQ multiplex PCR, while the TCRdb copy is restricted to in-frame clones and leaves out a portion. Of roughly 60,000 clones listed, more than 90% are singletons. This entry comes from a study of blood T cell repertoires in COVID-19. The wider study: Sources were T cells, B-cell-depleted T cells, or PBMCs; the material itself was cDNA or gDNA.

CDR1 is MNHEY and CDR2 is SMNVEV in the germline V gene (reference sequence). This CDR3 comprises 17 residues. The trim removed 7 bases at V and 4 bases at J, leaving 13 bases unmatched. The chain employs TRBV27 and TRBJ2-2; 9 bases match TRBD2. This receptor was taken from a human donor in a cohort sampled during active COVID-19. Sequences were obtained from peripheral blood. This CDR3 reads CASTIGGGARGTGELFF. Here the CDR3 DNA reads TGTGCCAGCACCATCGGCGGGGGGGCCCGTGGCACCGGGGAGCTGTTTTTT.